A selection of T cell receptor beta chains follows, all from one sample in a study of identical twins. TCRdb fed the 5' RACE reads into MiXCR, producing one record per CDR3 protein. The repertoire holds 280,000 or so distinct CDR3 sequences, about 8.3% seen once, with approximately 2.1% in the top ten. These data are also associated with another study on yellow fever vaccine responses in identical twins.

Sequencing used memory (CD45RO+) T cells sorted from blood. These receptors came from a woman aged 18-35 years in good health. CDR3s include the opening cysteine and the closing phenylalanine or tryptophan. The order of the fields is CDR3 protein, J gene, V gene, clone size, D gene. D genes are given only for firm matches. For some rows the clone size is stated as once, few or many, or as a class when expanded; others skip it.

CSVRGKNTEAFF | TRBJ1-1 | TRBV20-1 | few | .
CASTDRPGLEDIQYF | TRBJ2-4 | TRBV5-1 | many | .
CASTWDSMNQPQHF | TRBJ1-5 | TRBV12-3/TRBV12-4 | . | TRBD1
CSVLQVPDQPQHF | TRBJ1-5 | TRBV29-1 | many | .
CASSIRQGGEKLFF | TRBJ1-4 | TRBV6-5 | . | TRBD1
CASSETAGSYNEQFF | TRBJ2-1 | TRBV6-4 | many | .
CASSPTAGERYEQYF | TRBJ2-7 | TRBV18 | . | TRBD2
CAISDMGAGNTEAFF | TRBJ1-1 | TRBV10-3 | . | .
CASSLTSGGQQETQYF | TRBJ2-5 | TRBV18 | few | TRBD2
CASSPYGAHQPQHF | TRBJ1-5 | TRBV5-1 | many | .
CASSYGLAGGRQETQYF | TRBJ2-5 | TRBV6-5 | . | TRBD2
CASGYRTRTGTGELFF | TRBJ2-2 | TRBV12-3/TRBV12-4 | many | .
CASSYASSGGAVETQYF | TRBJ2-5 | TRBV6-5 | many | TRBD2
CASKKSSSTDTQYF | TRBJ2-3 | TRBV27 | once | .
CASSLGPMKYF | TRBJ2-5 | TRBV5-1 | . | .
CASSQVTGGTEAFF | TRBJ1-1 | TRBV4-1 | . | TRBD1
CASMVDSHYTGELFF | TRBJ2-2 | TRBV2 | . | .
CASRPDRVGDTQYF | TRBJ2-3 | TRBV28 | . | TRBD1
CASSARGRAADTQYF | TRBJ2-3 | TRBV2 | . | TRBD2
CASYPRQGAIGELFF | TRBJ2-2 | TRBV5-1 | few | TRBD1
CASSSRGRQEGETQYF | TRBJ2-5 | TRBV7-9 | few | .
CASSGRTSPETQYF | TRBJ2-5 | TRBV2 | . | TRBD2
CASRPSSYNEQFF | TRBJ2-1 | TRBV12-3/TRBV12-4 | many | .
CATSDHLAGVTKETQYF | TRBJ2-5 | TRBV24-1 | . | TRBD2
CASSPPYNEQFF | TRBJ2-1 | TRBV11-2 | . | .
CASSQAARTTSYEQYF | TRBJ2-7 | TRBV14 | many | .
CASSLDRLAPNEQFF | TRBJ2-1 | TRBV5-4 | few | TRBD2
CASSPRSSGGSRDTQYF | TRBJ2-3 | TRBV9 | . | TRBD2
CSAWNTDTQYF | TRBJ2-3 | TRBV20-1 | . | .
CASSARDRVDGELFF | TRBJ2-2 | TRBV4-1 | . | TRBD1
CASSGMGQGNYGYTF | TRBJ1-2 | TRBV5-1 | many | TRBD1
CATSRDYPGQGNHQPQHF | TRBJ1-5 | TRBV15 | few | TRBD1
CASSLSATSGRALETQYF | TRBJ2-5 | TRBV13 | few | TRBD2
CASTVSGAWYEQYF | TRBJ2-7 | TRBV6-2/TRBV6-3 | few | TRBD2
CASSLEGTRGSATQYF | TRBJ2-5 | TRBV7-6 | . | TRBD2
CASRTTFGANYGYTF | TRBJ1-2 | TRBV19 | few | .
CASSLGPFNSPLHF | TRBJ1-6 | TRBV12-3/TRBV12-4 | many | .